Following are 4 T cell receptor beta chains from one sample sequenced in a study of blood T cell repertoires in COVID-19 (dated by TCRdb to the early 2020s). Libraries were built with the immunoSEQ multiplex PCR assay. Here the immuneACCESS table is served through TCRdb, limited to in-frame sequences with V and J called. Missing clones are a known gap in these copies; in checked studies unresolved V genes cover under half, and the rest lacks a known reason. For this sample there are 140,000 or so clones; approximately 78% appear just once. The ten biggest clones cover around 4% of the sample. Sequences were obtained from peripheral blood. These receptors were obtained from a woman older than 75 with acute or convalescent COVID-19.

The rearrangement links TRBV4-1 to TRBJ1-3, with no clear D. Germline V gene data show CDR1 as MGHRA and CDR2 as YSYEKL. V lost 4 bases, J lost 0 bases, and 7 bases lay in between. This CDR3 spans 14 amino acids. The CDR3 spells CASSPYFSGNTIYF. CDR3 coding DNA: TGCGCCAGCAGCCCGTACTTCTCTGGAAACACCATATATTTT.

V gene TRBV27 combines with J gene TRBJ1-1; no firm D call. The CDR3 runs to 13 residues. Per germline, CDR1 MNHEY and CDR2 SMNVEV (reference sequence). V was pared by 7 bases and J by 1 base, with 10 bases between. The CDR3 DNA sequence: TGTGCCAGCATGGCCTCTTCGAACACTGAAGCTTTCTTT. It translates to CASMASSNTEAFF.

CDR3 in DNA: TGTGCCAGCAGTGAAGGCATAACACGTGGAAACACCATATATTTT. Protein: CASSEGITRGNTIYF. The chain joins TRBV2 to TRBJ1-3; D unclear. This CDR3 is 15 amino acids long. V lost 1 base and J lost 3, with 10 bases in between. Germline CDR1 is SNHLY and CDR2 is FYNNEI.

This clone has only a few counts. This chain joins TRBV6-1 and TRBJ1-2; D perhaps matches TRBD1 (6 bases). The CDR3 covers 15 residues. V was cut by 1 base and J by 3 bases, with 12 bases left in between. From germline, CDR1 is MNHNS and CDR2 SASEGT. The CDR3 nucleotides read TGTGCCAGCAGTGAAGGGACAGCTGGGGACTATGGCTACACCTTC. Amino acids: CASSEGTAGDYGYTF.